Described below is a single TCR beta chain sequence and its context. No antigen is known for it. This entry comes from a study of cytomegalovirus exposure and HLA in healthy donors. Study-level points and caveats: Immune exposure information comprised only CMV serostatus.

Trimming cost V 0 bases and J 0 bases, with 10 bases left between them. The CDR3 is 16 residues long. Germline CDR1 SGHRS, CDR2 YFSETQ. A multiplex PCR was run with 60 Vbeta primers and 13 Jbeta primers. The assay was immunoSEQ multiplex PCR, and TCRdb's table has in-frame clones only and misses some. The sample shows under 85,000 clones, around 76% of them seen only once. The origin of this receptor is a man aged 18-30 years in good health and CMV-seronegative. The chain links TRBV5-1 to TRBJ1-3; D ambiguous. Sequenced sample: PBMCs. The CDR3 spells CASSLAQSSSGNTIYF. CDR3 bases: TGCGCCAGCAGCTTGGCTCAGTCCAGCTCTGGAAACACCATATATTTT.